The source of this T cell receptor beta chain is a study of blood T cell repertoires in COVID-19. Across the study: The origin of the acute and convalescent COVID-19 samples was the United States, Italy and Spain. Sources were T cells, B-cell-depleted T cells, or PBMCs; the material itself was cDNA or gDNA.

The CDR3 totals 14 residues. V dropped 3 bases and J dropped 4; count of bases not matched to a gene: 6. The germline CDR1 and CDR2 sequences are SGHVS and FQNEAQ. This clone was picked up one time. The method was immunoSEQ multiplex PCR; TCRdb's version includes in-frame clones alone and lacks a portion of them. The sample includes some 670,000 clones, just under 90% seen only once; the top ten take roughly 0.25%. The V gene is TRBV7-8, the J gene TRBJ2-7, with 7 bases aligning to TRBD2. The sequenced sample was peripheral blood. This clonotype was sampled from a young woman with acute or convalescent COVID-19. The CDR3 spells CASSFVGGNYEQYF. For the CDR3, the DNA is TGTGCCAGCAGCTTTGTGGGGGGGAATTACGAGCAGTACTTC.